One and the same sample provided the 10 T cell receptor beta chains below, sequenced in a study of a mutant IDH1 vaccine in newly diagnosed glioma. These TCRs' antigens remain unknown. Time point: week 35, safety follow-up. The vaccine gave 300 ug of a 20-mer mutant IDH1 peptide subcutaneously per dose. Produced via immunoSEQ multiplex PCR; TCRdb's table is partial and in-frame only. The table lists 65,000 to 85,000 clones, more than 75% of them singletons. The sequencing here drew on PBMCs, taken from a glioma patient whose treatment included an IDH1 peptide vaccine. The source is a man aged 30-40 years with glioma.

This clone was detected only a few times. This chain connects TRBV29-1 to TRBJ1-1, with D uncertain. V was cut by 2 bases and J by 6 bases, with 7 bases left in between. Germline V gene data show CDR1 as SQVTM and CDR2 as ANQGSEA. CDR3 length equals 11 residues. The DNA for the CDR3 is TGCAGCGTTGAAACTGGGCCTGAAGCTTTCTTT. Residues: CSVETGPEAFF.

The chain joins TRBV9 to TRBJ2-3, with TRBD2 matching over 12 bases. The CDR3 has 18 amino acids. The V gene's germline CDR1 is SGDLS and CDR2 YYNGEE. V lost 0 bases to trimming and J lost 7 bases; unmatched junction nucleotides: 12. DNA for the CDR3: TGTGCCAGCAGCGTAGGCGCTAGCGGGAGGGCCCCCGGTAATACGCAGTATTTT. It encodes CASSVGASGRAPGNTQYF.

The rearrangement uses TRBV5-1 and TRBJ2-2, with D maybe TRBD2 (6 bases). V lost 9 bases, J lost 5 bases, and 11 bases lay in between. CDR3 length: 12 residues. Germline V gene sequence: CDR1 SGHRS, CDR2 YFSETQ. In DNA form, the CDR3 reads TGCGCCACCCAGGCGGGAACCGGGGAGCTGTTTTTT. Its protein is CATQAGTGELFF.

The genes are TRBV5-1 and TRBJ2-1; no reliable D call. The V and J ends lost 5 bases and 0 bases respectively, with 15 bases between them. This CDR3 region has 16 residues. Germline assignment: CDR1 SGHRS and CDR2 YFSETQ. CDR3 region: CASSPLGANSYNEQFF. Written as DNA, the CDR3 is TGCGCCAGCAGTCCGTTAGGCGCCAACTCCTACAATGAGCAGTTCTTC.

The DNA of the CDR3 is TGCGCCAGCAGCATCTGGACAGGGGAAGGCGCCGGGGAGCTGTTTTTT. Translated: CASSIWTGEGAGELFF. J is TRBJ2-2 and V is TRBV5-1, with 9 bases that match TRBD1. Germline values: CDR1 SGHRS, CDR2 YFSETQ. Losses at the gene ends were 4 bases for V and 6 bases for J; bases not matched to a gene: 10. The CDR3 runs to 16 residues.

This clone is a singleton in its sample. The gene calls are TRBV27 and TRBJ2-7, with no clear D. V was cut by 6 bases and J by 0 bases, with 12 bases left in between. The CDR3 totals 14 residues. Germline CDR1 is MNHEY and CDR2 is SMNVEV (reference sequence). CDR3 protein: CASRPLLSSYEQYF. Written as DNA, the CDR3 is TGTGCCAGCAGACCGCTCCTCAGCTCCTACGAGCAGTACTTC.

The chain is built from TRBV25-1 and TRBJ2-2; D may correspond to TRBD1 or TRBD2 (6 bases each). V was clipped by 3 bases and J by 2 bases, with 7 bases between them. Germline CDR1 MGHDK, CDR2 SYGVNS. CDR3 size: 14 residues. In nucleotides, the CDR3 is TGTGCCAGCAGTGAGGGGGGCAACACCGGGGAGCTGTTTTTT. Residues: CASSEGGNTGELFF.

The table lists this clone with a few counts. The chain employs TRBV2 and TRBJ1-5, with D uncertain. The V gene lost 0 bases and the J gene lost 3 bases, with 9 bases spanning the gap. CDR3 size: 15 residues. Germline-derived CDR1 and CDR2 are SNHLY and FYNNEI. The CDR3 DNA reads TGTGCCAGCAGTGAAGCCGGCAGCCTCAATCAGCCCCAGCATTTT. Translated, it gives CASSEAGSLNQPQHF.

The V gene is TRBV6-6, the J gene TRBJ1-1; D is ambiguous. Germline assignment: CDR1 MNHNY and CDR2 SVGAGI (reference sequence). The CDR3 spans 13 residues. The V and J ends lost 5 bases and 2 bases respectively, with 9 bases between them. The CDR3: CASSGGYNTEAFF. The CDR3 DNA follows: TGTGCCAGCAGTGGAGGGTATAACACTGAAGCTTTCTTT.

Here the CDR3 reads CASSLFRGGSAETQYF. CDR3 DNA sequence: TGTGCCAGCAGTTTATTCAGGGGCGGCAGTGCTGAGACCCAGTACTTC. The genes are TRBV28 and TRBJ2-5; perhaps TRBD1 as D (6 bases). The CDR3 is 16 residues long. V was pared by 1 base and J by 5 bases, with 17 bases between. Germline CDR1 and CDR2: MDHEN and SYDVKM.